These T cell receptor beta chains were read from a single sample in a study of coeliac disease. Generated by immunoSEQ multiplex PCR, the TCRdb table keeps only in-frame clones and is missing some. Of 3,000 to 4,000 clones in the sample, approximately 70% were seen once. Sequencing input: intraepithelial lymphocytes from the gut. The receptors originated from a woman aged 60-75 years with active celiac disease. CDR3s include the opening cysteine and the closing phenylalanine or tryptophan. Fields, in order: V gene, J gene, CDR3 length, CDR3 protein.

TRBV10-2	TRBJ2-3	14	CATSAGSVRDTQYF
TRBV6-5	TRBJ2-7	13	CASSRGQVSEQYF
TRBV7-6	TRBJ2-1	15	CASSALLGGDFEQFF
TRBV28	TRBJ1-5	14	CVSGGGRSNQPQHF
TRBV19	TRBJ2-6	18	CASSPLAGALSGANVLTF
TRBV30	TRBJ1-1	16	CAWSALTGGAYTEAFF
TRBV30	TRBJ1-2	11	CAWSGLYGYTF
TRBV19	TRBJ2-7	14	CASSMGASSYEQYF
TRBV5-1	TRBJ2-1	15	CASSVTGTSYNEQFF
TRBV30	TRBJ2-7	15	CAWSGPGGGGYEQYF
TRBV5-4	TRBJ2-3	16	CASSPLTSGGTDTQYF
TRBV2	TRBJ2-1	15	CASSWTGLVLNEQFF
TRBV10-3	TRBJ1-2	14	CAIRGTGPNYGYTF
TRBV18	TRBJ2-7	13	CASSPGGLYEQYF
TRBV7-9	TRBJ1-1	17	CASSLTITTTENTEAFF
TRBV5-1	TRBJ1-1	15	CASSFTGVSGTEAFF